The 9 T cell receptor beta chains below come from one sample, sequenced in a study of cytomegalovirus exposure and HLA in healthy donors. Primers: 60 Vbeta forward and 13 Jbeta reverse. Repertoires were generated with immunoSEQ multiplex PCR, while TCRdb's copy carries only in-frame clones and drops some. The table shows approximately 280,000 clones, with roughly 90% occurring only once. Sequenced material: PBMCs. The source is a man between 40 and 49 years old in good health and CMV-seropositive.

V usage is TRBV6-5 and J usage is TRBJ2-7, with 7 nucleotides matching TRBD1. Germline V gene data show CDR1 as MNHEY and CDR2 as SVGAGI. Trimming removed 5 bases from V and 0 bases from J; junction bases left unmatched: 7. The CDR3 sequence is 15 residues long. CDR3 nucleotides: TGTGCCAGCAGTAGGACCGGGACAGTCTCCTACGAGCAGTACTTC. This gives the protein CASSRTGTVSYEQYF.

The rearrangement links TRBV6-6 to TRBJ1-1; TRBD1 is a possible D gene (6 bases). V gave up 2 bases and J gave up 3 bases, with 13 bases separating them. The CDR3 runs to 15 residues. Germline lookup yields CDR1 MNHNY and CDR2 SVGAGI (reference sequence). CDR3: CASSYPQGPYTEAFF. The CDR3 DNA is TGTGCCAGCAGTTACCCTCAGGGGCCTTACACTGAAGCTTTCTTT.

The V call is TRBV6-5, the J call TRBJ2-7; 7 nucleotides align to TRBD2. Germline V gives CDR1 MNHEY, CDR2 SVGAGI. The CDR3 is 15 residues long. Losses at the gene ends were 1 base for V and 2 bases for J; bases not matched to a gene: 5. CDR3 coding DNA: TGTGCCAGCAGTTACTTGTCTAGCGGAGCCTACGAGCAGTACTTC. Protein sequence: CASSYLSSGAYEQYF.

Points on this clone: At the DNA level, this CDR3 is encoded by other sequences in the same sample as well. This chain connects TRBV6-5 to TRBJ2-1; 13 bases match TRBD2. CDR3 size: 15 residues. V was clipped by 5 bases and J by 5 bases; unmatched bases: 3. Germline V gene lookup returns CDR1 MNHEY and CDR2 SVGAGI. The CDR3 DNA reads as TGTGCCAGCAGTCCGACTAGCGGGAGGAACAATGAGCAGTTCTTC. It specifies CASSPTSGRNNEQFF.

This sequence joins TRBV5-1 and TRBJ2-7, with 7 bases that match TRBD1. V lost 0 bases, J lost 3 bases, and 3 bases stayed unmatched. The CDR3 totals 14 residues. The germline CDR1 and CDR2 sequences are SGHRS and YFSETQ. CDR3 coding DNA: TGCGCCAGCAGCTTGGGTGGACAGGTCTACGAGCAGTACTTC. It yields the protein CASSLGGQVYEQYF. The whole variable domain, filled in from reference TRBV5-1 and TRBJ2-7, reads KAGVTQTPRYLIKTRGQQVTLSCSPISGHRSVSWYQQTPGQGLQFLFEYFSETQRNKGNFPGRFSGRQFSNSRSEMNVSTLELGDSALYLCASSLGGQVYEQYFGPGTRLTVT.

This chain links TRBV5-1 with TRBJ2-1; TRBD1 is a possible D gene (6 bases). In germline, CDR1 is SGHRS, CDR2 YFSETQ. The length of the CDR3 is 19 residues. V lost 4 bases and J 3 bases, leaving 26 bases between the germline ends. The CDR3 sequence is CASSPTGTSGTQNYNEQFF. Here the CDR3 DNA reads TGCGCCAGCAGCCCCACAGGGACCTCAGGGACCCAAAACTACAATGAGCAGTTCTTC.

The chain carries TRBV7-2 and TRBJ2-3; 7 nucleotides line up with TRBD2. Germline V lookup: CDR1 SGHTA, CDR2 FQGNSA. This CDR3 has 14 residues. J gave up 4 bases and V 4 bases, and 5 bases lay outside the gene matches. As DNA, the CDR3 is TGTGCCAGCAGCTCCTCCACTAGCGCAGATACGCAGTATTTT. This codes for CASSSSTSADTQYF.

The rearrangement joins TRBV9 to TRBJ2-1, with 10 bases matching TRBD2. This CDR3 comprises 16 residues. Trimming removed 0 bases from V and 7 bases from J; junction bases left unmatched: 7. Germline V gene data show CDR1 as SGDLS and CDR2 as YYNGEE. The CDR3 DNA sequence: TGTGCCAGCAGCGTAGCACCAGCGGGAGGGAAGAATGAGCAGTTCTTC. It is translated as CASSVAPAGGKNEQFF.

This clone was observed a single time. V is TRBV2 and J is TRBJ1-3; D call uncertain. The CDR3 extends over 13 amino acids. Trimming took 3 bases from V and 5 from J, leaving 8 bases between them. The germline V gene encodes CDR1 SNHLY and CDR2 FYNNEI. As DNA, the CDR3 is TGTGCCAGCAGTGAGAGGAGTAGAAACACCATATATTTT. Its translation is CASSERSRNTIYF.